The rows below give T cell receptor beta chains drawn from one sample of a study of OX40 agonist ivuxolimab in advanced cancers. Clones were sequenced by immunoSEQ multiplex PCR, and TCRdb holds only the in-frame ones, with some missing. This table holds about 110,000 clones, approximately 90% found once. The sequencing used CD4+ or CD8+ T cells sorted from blood, collected in a trial of the OX40 agonist ivuxolimab. Receptor source: an adult with an advanced solid tumor such as melanoma, head and neck, liver or kidney cancer. The conserved cysteine and the conserved F or W are not part of the CDR3 here. Only some rows state a clone size, as once, few, many or a class for expanded clones.

J | V | length | size | CDR3
TRBJ1-2 | TRBV19 | 13 | NA | ASTQLRDNAYGYT
TRBJ1-3 | TRBV6-5 | 11 | NA | ASRAGIGNTIY
TRBJ2-5 | TRBV27 | 13 | NA | ASSLLGLAEETQY
TRBJ1-5 | TRBV7-2 | 16 | NA | ASSLIGLGLRHNQPQH
TRBJ1-2 | TRBV6-6 | 12 | NA | ASSWGAAGMGYT
TRBJ1-2 | TRBV5-1 | 12 | NA | ASSLGQGVRGYT
TRBJ1-5 | TRBV15 | 13 | NA | ATSRATSDNQPQH
TRBJ2-7 | TRBV11-2 | 12 | NA | ASSLVSGAYEQY
TRBJ2-7 | TRBV14 | 13 | NA | ASSQGGLMADEQY
TRBJ2-1 | TRBV19 | 12 | once | ASSTGLAGGEQF
TRBJ2-1 | TRBV19 | 12 | NA | ASSILAGVSEQF
TRBJ2-5 | TRBV30 | 12 | NA | AGGIGGRRETQY
TRBJ2-1 | TRBV6-1 | 13 | NA | ASTPAGTPYNEQF
TRBJ2-5 | TRBV6-5 | 13 | NA | ASSYSRTMQETQY
TRBJ1-3 | TRBV14 | 13 | once | ASSHAGIRGNTIY
TRBJ2-7 | TRBV7-9 | 10 | NA | ASSLSGYEQY
TRBJ1-1 | TRBV2 | 11 | NA | ASSPDRETEAF
TRBJ2-3 | TRBV11-3 | 15 | NA | ASSKSTGTGVGDTQY
TRBJ2-7 | TRBV10-3 | 9 | NA | AISDIGEQY
TRBJ2-1 | TRBV6-6 | 11 | NA | ASSPGGYYEQF
TRBJ2-3 | TRBV5-1 | 12 | NA | ASSLFTGPDTQY
TRBJ1-2 | TRBV6-5 | 13 | NA | ASSYSHPSVDGYT
TRBJ1-1 | TRBV5-1 | 10 | NA | ASSSQHAEAF
TRBJ2-3 | TRBV4-1 | 13 | NA | ASSQAGLVPDTQY
TRBJ1-1 | TRBV5-1 | 13 | NA | ASIGGRGMNTEAF
TRBJ2-7 | TRBV5-1 | 15 | NA | ASTLSGGGTFTYEQY
TRBJ2-2 | TRBV10-3 | 13 | NA | AISESRGGTGELF
TRBJ2-1 | TRBV6-5 | 11 | NA | ASRGTLTNEQF
TRBJ2-7 | TRBV10-3 | 12 | once | AISESTGGYEQY
TRBJ2-5 | TRBV11-2 | 14 | NA | ASSLAPGQLQETQY
TRBJ2-2 | TRBV30 | 13 | NA | AWSVLTGEAGELF
TRBJ2-3 | TRBV2 | 14 | NA | ASRDPGTSGPDTQY
TRBJ1-1 | TRBV9 | 13 | NA | ASGGGSLSGTEAF
TRBJ1-3 | TRBV11-2 | 12 | NA | ASSPGGRDRTIY
TRBJ2-1 | TRBV6-5 | 14 | NA | ASSYRPVQGGNEQF
TRBJ1-2 | TRBV19 | 12 | few | ASSTAGANYGYT
TRBJ2-7 | TRBV7-7 | 11 | NA | ASSLGQNYEQY
TRBJ2-5 | TRBV9 | 17 | NA | ASSVGVLGAPGGLETQY
TRBJ2-7 | TRBV6-5 | 12 | NA | ASSPGLAGAGQY
TRBJ1-1 | TRBV14 | 10 | NA | ASSQQGIEAF
TRBJ2-1 | TRBV7-3 | 10 | NA | ASSLSTGEQF
TRBJ1-2 | TRBV5-1 | 12 | NA | ASSLDGTGEGYT
TRBJ2-2 | TRBV18 | 9 | NA | ASSPTGELF
TRBJ2-7 | TRBV6-5 | 12 | NA | ASSFPGQGNEQY